Below, 20 T cell receptor beta chains from the same sample are listed, as sequenced in a study of OX40 agonist ivuxolimab in advanced cancers. The repertoire was sequenced with immunoSEQ multiplex PCR; TCRdb's copy has only in-frame clones and lacks some. The top ten hold roughly 1% of the sample, which has about 72,000 clones, 75% to 90% seen once. This specimen was CD4+ or CD8+ T cells sorted from blood, taken in a trial of the OX40 agonist ivuxolimab. The origin of the receptors is an adult with an advanced solid tumor such as melanoma, head and neck, liver or kidney cancer.

The chain joins TRBV5-1 to TRBJ2-7, with D tentatively TRBD2 (6 bases). Per germline, CDR1 SGHRS and CDR2 YFSETQ. This CDR3 is built from 14 residues. Trimming shortened V by 1 base and J by 5 bases, and 13 bases separated the two germline ends. The CDR3 DNA reads as TGCGCCAGCAGCTTGTATCCGGGGGTGGACGAGCAGTACTTC. It is translated as CASSLYPGVDEQYF.

The chain carries TRBV15 and TRBJ2-3; D is perhaps TRBD1 or TRBD2 (5 bases each). V was cut by 5 bases and J by 2 bases, with 17 bases left in between. Germline CDR1 is LNHNV and CDR2 is YYDKDF (reference sequence). This CDR3 comprises 16 residues. The CDR3 region is CATSFSPGAPTDTQYF. The CDR3 nucleotides are TGTGCCACCAGCTTCTCCCCCGGGGCCCCCACAGATACGCAGTATTTT.

V is TRBV30 and J is TRBJ2-3; the match to TRBD2 covers 8 bases. The CDR3 runs to 16 residues. The V and J ends lost 0 bases and 1 base, in that order; junction bases with no gene match: 6. Germline CDR1 and CDR2: GTSNPN and SVGIG (reference sequence). The chain's CDR3 is CAWSVLSGKGTDTQYF. CDR3 nucleotides: TGTGCCTGGAGTGTACTTAGCGGGAAGGGCACAGATACGCAGTATTTT. Drawing the rest from reference TRBV30 and TRBJ2-3, the complete variable domain is SQTIHQWPATLVQPVGSPLSLECTVEGTSNPNLYWYRQAAGRGLQLLFYSVGIGQISSEVPQNLSASRPQDRQFILSSKKLLLSDSGFYLCAWSVLSGKGTDTQYFGPGTRLTVL.

The chain has TRBV2 and TRBJ2-2, with D maybe TRBD1 (6 bases). The CDR3 covers 13 residues. Germline V gene lookup returns CDR1 SNHLY and CDR2 FYNNEI. V was cut by 5 bases and J by 5 bases, with 9 bases left in between. The DNA of the CDR3 is TGTGCCAGCAGTCTGGACAGTACCGGGGAGCTGTTTTTT. Translated, it gives CASSLDSTGELFF.

This chain connects TRBV5-1 to TRBJ2-1; 12 bases agree with TRBD2. Trimming cost V 2 bases and J 7 bases; bases outside gene matches: 13. From germline, CDR1 is SGHRS and CDR2 YFSETQ. This CDR3 has 18 residues. The CDR3 protein is CASSFRTSGVGIGNEQFF. CDR3 coding DNA: TGCGCCAGCAGCTTTAGGACTAGCGGGGTGGGGATAGGGAATGAGCAGTTCTTC.

The J gene is TRBJ2-2, the V gene TRBV30, with D perhaps TRBD2 (6 bases). This CDR3 has 15 residues. Trimming took off 3 bases at V and 4 bases at J, with 15 bases between the two ends. Germline loops: CDR1 GTSNPN, CDR2 SVGIG (reference sequence). This CDR3 reads CAWRGSGQPTGELFF. The CDR3 DNA reads TGTGCCTGGAGGGGGAGCGGGCAACCCACCGGGGAGCTGTTTTTT.

The chain joins TRBV29-1 to TRBJ2-2; D is possibly TRBD1 or TRBD2 (5 bases each). This CDR3 is 14 amino acids long. Germline-derived CDR1 and CDR2 are SQVTM and ANQGSEA. V shed 6 bases and J shed 0 bases, with 11 bases lying between them. The CDR3 spells CSVQEGTNTGELFF. The CDR3, as DNA: TGCAGCGTGCAAGAGGGGACGAACACCGGGGAGCTGTTTTTT.

The CDR3 bases are TGTGCCAGCAGTTACAGGGGGCCAGGCTCCTACAATGAGCAGTTCTTC. It specifies CASSYRGPGSYNEQFF. V is TRBV28 and J is TRBJ2-1; 9 nucleotides agree with TRBD1. This CDR3 has 16 residues. After removal of 4 bases from V and 0 bases from J, the junction contained 4 bases not matched to a gene. CDR1 is MDHEN and CDR2 is SYDVKM in the germline V gene.

The chain carries TRBV11-2 and TRBJ2-4, with D maybe TRBD2 (6 bases). Trimming stripped 0 bases from V and 1 base from J, with 13 bases between. There are 17 residues in the CDR3. Germline CDR1 reads SGHAT; CDR2 reads FQNNGV. For the CDR3, the DNA is TGTGCCAGCAGCTTAGACCGGGGGATGAGGGCCAAAAACATTCAGTACTTC. Its protein is CASSLDRGMRAKNIQYF. Using reference TRBV11-2 and TRBJ2-4 for the parts outside the CDR3, the full variable domain is EAGVAQSPRYKIIEKRQSVAFWCNPISGHATLYWYQQILGQGPKLLIQFQNNGVVDDSQLPKDRFSAERLKGVDSTLKIQPAKLEDSAVYLCASSLDRGMRAKNIQYFGAGTRLSVL.

CDR3 sequence reads: CALVSGWRTYEQYF. CDR3 DNA sequence: TGTGCCCTTGTTAGCGGGTGGAGGACCTACGAGCAGTACTTC. This chain links TRBV6-5 with TRBJ2-7, with 7 bases identical to TRBD2. Looked up from germline, CDR1 is MNHEY and CDR2 is SVGAGI. The CDR3 contains 14 residues. Trimming at V came to 11 bases and at J to 2 bases, leaving 12 bases not matched to a gene.

This clone occurred once. The rearrangement joins TRBV5-1 to TRBJ1-4, with a tentative D call TRBD1 (5 bases). The V gene's germline CDR1 is SGHRS and CDR2 YFSETQ. Trimming removed 4 bases at V and 6 bases at J, with 16 bases between. CDR3 length: 15 residues. In DNA form, the CDR3 reads TGCGCCAGCAGCGATATATCAGGAGGGGATGAAAAACTGTTTTTT. Its protein product is CASSDISGGDEKLFF. Drawing the rest from reference TRBV5-1 and TRBJ1-4, the complete variable domain is KAGVTQTPRYLIKTRGQQVTLSCSPISGHRSVSWYQQTPGQGLQFLFEYFSETQRNKGNFPGRFSGRQFSNSRSEMNVSTLELGDSALYLCASSDISGGDEKLFFGSGTQLSVL.

The chain employs TRBV4-2 and TRBJ2-3, with D perhaps given as TRBD1 or TRBD2 (5 bases each). Germline CDR1 is LGHNA and CDR2 is YNFKEQ. Trimming pared 0 bases from V and 11 bases from J, leaving 15 bases between. The CDR3 loop spans 14 amino acids. Here the CDR3 reads CASSQDTGTREQYF. Here the CDR3 DNA reads TGTGCCAGCAGCCAAGATACAGGTACCCGGGAGCAGTATTTT.

The chain links TRBV6-5 to TRBJ2-2, with D maybe TRBD2 (5 bases). CDR1 is MNHEY, CDR2 SVGAGI, per germline. Trimming left V 6 bases short and J 3 bases short, with 11 bases between. The CDR3 is 14 residues long. The CDR3 DNA reads as TGTGCCAGCAGCCCCCGGCGGGACACCGGGGAGCTGTTTTTT. Protein sequence: CASSPRRDTGELFF.

This chain uses TRBV7-3 with TRBJ2-1; 7 nucleotides align to TRBD1. The CDR3 covers 15 residues. Germline assignment: CDR1 SGHTA and CDR2 FQGTGA. J was trimmed by 3 bases and V by 1 base; bases with no gene match: 3. The CDR3 sequence is CASSLIGGRYNEQFF. CDR3 DNA: TGTGCCAGCAGCTTAATAGGGGGCCGCTACAATGAGCAGTTCTTC.

The rearrangement links TRBV9 to TRBJ1-1, with 7 bases that match TRBD1. The CDR3 consists of 15 residues. The junction had 6 bases not matched to a gene; V was cut back by 4 bases and J by 0 bases. Germline CDR1 SGDLS, CDR2 YYNGEE. The CDR3 here is CASSPPGTVNTEAFF. CDR3 DNA sequence: TGTGCCAGCAGCCCCCCCGGGACAGTGAACACTGAAGCTTTCTTT.

This chain joins TRBV14 and TRBJ1-2; D gene ambiguous. V was clipped by 1 base and J by 8 bases, with 23 bases between them. The CDR3 covers 17 residues. Germline V gene sequence: CDR1 SGHDN, CDR2 FVKESK. The CDR3 loop reads CASSQGAGRRLTQGYTF. The CDR3 DNA reads TGTGCCAGCAGCCAAGGCGCTGGACGGAGGTTGACTCAGGGCTACACCTTC.

The chain recombines TRBV29-1 with TRBJ2-5, with 8 bases aligning to TRBD2. The CDR3 sequence is 13 residues long. V lost 5 bases, J lost 5 bases, and 7 bases stayed unmatched. From germline, CDR1 is SQVTM and CDR2 ANQGSEA. The CDR3 DNA is TGCAGCGTTCGACGGGAGGGGGGGGAGACCCAGTACTTC. Translating gives CSVRREGGETQYF.

The count of this clone is one. The chain uses TRBV7-7 and TRBJ2-2; 8 positions match TRBD2. CDR1 and CDR2 (germline): SSHAT, FNYEAQ (reference sequence). The CDR3 has 14 amino acids. CDR3 residues: CASGTGRVTGELFF. As DNA, the CDR3 is TGTGCTAGCGGGACCGGGAGGGTTACCGGGGAGCTGTTTTTT.

The gene calls are TRBV18 and TRBJ1-5; D is perhaps TRBD1 (5 bases). This CDR3 is built from 16 residues. V lost 6 bases and J 0 bases, leaving 15 bases between the germline ends. Per the germline V gene, CDR1 is KGHSH and CDR2 is LQKENI. The CDR3 region has the DNA TGTGCCAGCTCCCCGGGGACCCAAAATAGCAATCAGCCCCAGCATTTT. It yields the protein CASSPGTQNSNQPQHF.

The gene calls are TRBV7-2 and TRBJ1-3; D not certain. Per germline, CDR1 SGHTA and CDR2 FQGNSA. The V gene lost 5 bases and the J gene lost 0 bases, with 11 bases spanning the gap. The CDR3 is 15 amino acids. The CDR3 DNA is TGTGCCAGCAGCCCTTACTACGACTCTGGAAACACCATATATTTT. It yields the protein CASSPYYDSGNTIYF.